These 30 T cell receptor beta chains were all obtained from the same sample, sequenced in a study of T cell responses to AZD1222 COVID-19 vaccine. Sequenced by immunoSEQ multiplex PCR; TCRdb stores in-frame clones only, minus some. The sample has around 110,000 clones, 75% to 90% seen once. The sequenced sample was peripheral blood, obtained on day 0 of AZD1222 vaccination. The origin of the receptors is an adult in good health.

The chain combines TRBV4-2 with TRBJ1-2; D is undetermined. V lost 1 base, J lost 4 bases, and 16 bases lay in between. This CDR3 is built from 16 residues. Germline lookup yields CDR1 LGHNA and CDR2 YNFKEQ. CDR3 sequence: CASSQVDGGSGYGYTF. The CDR3 bases are TGTGCCAGCAGCCAAGTGGATGGAGGGAGCGGCTATGGCTACACCTTC.

As for this clone: Other DNA sequences within the sample encode an identical CDR3. V is TRBV27 and J is TRBJ2-5; D call uncertain. The germline CDR1 and CDR2 sequences are MNHEY and SMNVEV (reference sequence). The CDR3 runs 11 residues. Trimming pared 9 bases from V and 4 bases from J, leaving 9 bases between. CDR3: CASSLGETQYF. CDR3 in DNA: TGTGCCAGTAGTCTCGGAGAGACCCAGTACTTC.

The chain has TRBV10-3 and TRBJ2-1; 9 bases fit TRBD2. The CDR3 covers 14 residues. V lost 6 bases to trimming and J lost 4 bases; unmatched junction nucleotides: 4. Germline-derived CDR1 and CDR2 are ENHRY and SYGVKD. The CDR3 spells CAISTSGPYNEQFF. Written as DNA, the CDR3 is TGTGCCATCAGCACTAGCGGGCCTTACAATGAGCAGTTCTTC.

This sequence joins TRBV15 and TRBJ2-7; the D is unclear. Germline V gene sequence: CDR1 LNHNV, CDR2 YYDKDF (reference sequence). The CDR3 is 14 residues long. V lost 1 base and J lost 3, with 10 bases in between. CDR3 DNA: TGTGCCACCAGCAGAGTAGAGGACCGCTACGAGCAGTACTTC. This gives the protein CATSRVEDRYEQYF.

The chain employs TRBV19 and TRBJ2-7, with D possibly being TRBD1 or TRBD2 (5 bases each). Germline-derived CDR1 and CDR2 are LNHDA and SQIVND (reference sequence). V was shortened by 1 base and J by 6 bases, with 16 bases between the two germline ends. The CDR3 is 15 amino acids. The CDR3 reads CASSIAPGGGREQYF. In DNA, the CDR3 is TGTGCCAGTAGTATAGCTCCAGGTGGGGGTCGCGAGCAGTACTTC.

This sequence joins TRBV6-2 or TRBV6-3 and TRBJ1-3; 7 bases fit TRBD1. CDR1 and CDR2 from the germline V gene are MNHEY and SVGEGT. The CDR3 length is 16 residues. V lost 2 bases and J lost 2; bases outside the gene matches: 6. DNA for the CDR3: TGTGCCAGCAGTTACCCGGGACAGCTCACTGGAAACACCATATATTTT. Its protein is CASSYPGQLTGNTIYF.

This chain's CDR3 is CASSLGQDNQPQHF. The CDR3 DNA reads as TGTGCCAGCAGCTTAGGGCAGGACAATCAGCCCCAGCATTTT. The chain employs TRBV13 and TRBJ1-5; no clear D. V dropped 0 bases and J dropped 3 bases, with 6 bases sitting between them. Germline V lookup: CDR1 PRHDT, CDR2 FYEKMQ (reference sequence). This CDR3 has 14 residues.

This chain uses TRBV28 with TRBJ2-7; maybe TRBD1 (5 bases). Trimming shortened V by 0 bases and J by 3 bases, and 9 bases separated the two germline ends. The CDR3 is 14 amino acids. CDR1 and CDR2 (germline): MDHEN, SYDVKM. The CDR3 DNA sequence: TGTGCCAGCAGTTTATGGGACAAGAGCTACGAGCAGTACTTC. This encodes CASSLWDKSYEQYF.

This clone was picked up one time. The chain carries TRBV5-1 and TRBJ2-7; 12 nucleotides match TRBD2. Looked up from germline, CDR1 is SGHRS and CDR2 is YFSETQ. This CDR3 is 16 amino acids long. The V segment lost 0 bases and the J segment 4 bases; nucleotides outside the gene matches: 5. In DNA form, the CDR3 reads TGCGCCAGCAGCTTGGCCCCGACTAGCGGGGGATACGAGCAGTACTTC. Protein: CASSLAPTSGGYEQYF.

V is TRBV28 and J is TRBJ1-2; the match to TRBD1 covers 10 bases. Germline V lookup: CDR1 MDHEN, CDR2 SYDVKM. J was trimmed by 6 bases and V by 7 bases; bases with no gene match: 14. The length of the CDR3 is 16 residues. The CDR3 DNA reads as TGTGCCAGCACCCCTCTCAGCCGGGGACAGGGGAATGGCTACACCTTC. This codes for CASTPLSRGQGNGYTF.

The rearrangement joins TRBV28 to TRBJ1-5, with 7 bases lining up with TRBD1. Germline CDR1 and CDR2: MDHEN and SYDVKM. The V and J ends lost 5 bases and 5 bases, in that order; junction bases with no gene match: 9. This CDR3 has 15 residues. CDR3 sequence reads: CASSLPQTGYQPQHF. The CDR3 nucleotides read TGTGCCAGCAGTCTCCCCCAGACAGGGTATCAGCCCCAGCATTTT.

This clone showed up just once. The chain joins TRBV7-9 to TRBJ2-7; D perhaps matches TRBD2 (5 bases). The CDR3 loop spans 16 amino acids. Trimming removed 8 bases at V and 2 bases at J, with 22 bases between. The germline V gene encodes CDR1 SEHNR and CDR2 FQNEAQ (reference sequence). This CDR3 is CASGVPGTRDTYEQYF. The DNA for the CDR3 is TGTGCCAGCGGGGTCCCTGGCACGAGGGATACCTACGAGCAGTACTTC. Variable domain in full (rest from reference TRBV7-9 and TRBJ2-7): DTGVSQNPRHKITKRGQNVTFRCDPISEHNRLYWYRQTLGQGPEFLTYFQNEAQLEKSRLLSDRFSAERPKGSFSTLEIQRTEQGDSAMYLCASGVPGTRDTYEQYFGPGTRLTVT.

The V gene is TRBV4-2, the J gene TRBJ2-7; D is possibly TRBD2 (5 bases). The CDR3 is made up of 18 amino acids. V dropped 3 bases and J dropped 5 bases, with 26 bases sitting between them. Germline V gene lookup returns CDR1 LGHNA and CDR2 YNFKEQ. The CDR3 DNA is TGTGCCAGCAGCCAGGCCGATTCACTAGTAGCTTTCCGTAACGAGCAGTACTTC. Translation gives CASSQADSLVAFRNEQYF.

The gene calls are TRBV5-1 and TRBJ2-5; no reliable D call. This CDR3 has 14 residues. V shed 6 bases and J shed 1 base, with 13 bases lying between them. Germline CDR1 reads SGHRS; CDR2 reads YFSETQ. CDR3 sequence reads: CASTHTGGQETQYF. The DNA of the CDR3 is TGCGCCAGCACCCATACGGGCGGCCAAGAGACCCAGTACTTC.

This clone occurred once. V and J are TRBV2 and TRBJ2-7; D is possibly TRBD1 (6 bases). Trimming removed 4 bases from V and 4 bases from J, with 17 bases in between. Germline values: CDR1 SNHLY, CDR2 FYNNEI. The CDR3 runs to 15 residues. The CDR3 is CASSGSGTTYYEQYF. In nucleotides, the CDR3 is TGTGCCAGCAGTGGCTCCGGGACAACTTATTACGAGCAGTACTTC.

The chain links TRBV4-2 to TRBJ1-4; the D gene is possibly TRBD1 (6 bases). The CDR3 has 15 amino acids. With 4 bases removed from V and 1 base from J, the gap between germline ends came to 10 bases. Germline lookup yields CDR1 LGHNA and CDR2 YNFKEQ. The CDR3 protein is CASSPGGRTNEKLFF. CDR3 nucleotides: TGTGCCAGCAGCCCCGGGGGCAGAACTAATGAAAAACTGTTTTTT.

The CDR3 bases are TGTGCCAGCAGCCATGCACTAGCGGGGGGAAGGACCGGGGAGCTGTTTTTT. Its protein is CASSHALAGGRTGELFF. The chain combines TRBV14 with TRBJ2-2, with 12 bases aligning to TRBD2. V lost 3 bases and J lost 5; bases outside the gene matches: 7. In germline, CDR1 is SGHDN, CDR2 FVKESK. The CDR3 covers 17 residues.

This chain uses TRBV5-4 with TRBJ1-1, with unresolved D. The germline CDR1 and CDR2 sequences are SGHNT and YYREEE (reference sequence). Trimming took 0 bases from V and 7 from J, leaving 13 bases between them. The CDR3 totals 14 residues. The CDR3 DNA reads TGTGCCAGCAGCTTGGAGGGTTTGGTTGGTGAAGCTTTCTTT. It specifies CASSLEGLVGEAFF.

This chain connects TRBV5-8 to TRBJ1-2; D is unclear. The V and J ends lost 3 bases and 2 bases respectively, with 5 bases between them. Germline assignment: CDR1 SGHTS and CDR2 YDEGEE. CDR3 length: 12 residues. The CDR3 reads CASSSRNYGYTF. Here the CDR3 DNA reads TGTGCCAGCAGCTCCCGAAACTATGGCTACACCTTC.

This clone has only one observation. The J gene is TRBJ1-4, the V gene TRBV12-3 or TRBV12-4; D is perhaps TRBD1 (6 bases). This CDR3 has 13 residues. Trimming removed 4 bases at V and 8 bases at J, with 11 bases between. The CDR3 loop is CASSSGVWEKLFF. CDR3 nucleotides: TGTGCCAGCAGTTCAGGGGTATGGGAAAAACTGTTTTTT.

This clone was observed once. The CDR3 sequence: CASSLMSEQYF. The CDR3 DNA is TGTGCCAGCAGCTTAATGTCCGAGCAGTACTTC. V is TRBV7-9 and J is TRBJ2-7; D call uncertain. Trimming stripped 2 bases from V and 6 bases from J, with 5 bases between. The CDR3 spans 11 residues. CDR1 and CDR2 from the germline V gene are SEHNR and FQNEAQ (reference sequence).

The chain recombines TRBV18 with TRBJ2-5, with TRBD1 matching 7 bases. Germline trimming cut 0 bases from V and 2 bases from J; bases unmatched to any gene: 3. Germline loops: CDR1 KGHSH, CDR2 LQKENI. The CDR3 has 15 amino acids. CDR3 bases: TGTGCCAGCTCACCACCCGGCAGGGGGCAAGAGACCCAGTACTTC. It encodes CASSPPGRGQETQYF.

The chain employs TRBV19 and TRBJ2-2, with D tentatively TRBD2 (7 bases). Per germline, CDR1 LNHDA and CDR2 SQIVND (reference sequence). The CDR3 has 15 residues. V lost 7 bases and J 6 bases, leaving 18 bases between the germline ends. The CDR3, as DNA: TGTGCCAGTAAGAGGGAACAGGGAGGGTCCGGGGAGCTGTTTTTT. Its translation: CASKREQGGSGELFF. Variable domain in full (rest from reference TRBV19 and TRBJ2-2): DGGITQSPKYLFRKEGQNVTLSCEQNLNHDAMYWYRQDPGQGLRLIYYSQIVNDFQKGDIAEGYSVSREKKESFPLTVTSAQKNPTAFYLCASKREQGGSGELFFGEGSRLTVL.

This clone was seen once. The rearrangement uses TRBV5-8 and TRBJ1-3; D is possibly TRBD1 (5 bases). The CDR3 consists of 17 residues. Germline CDR1 SGHTS, CDR2 YDEGEE. The V gene lost 4 bases and the J gene lost 0 bases, with 17 bases spanning the gap. This CDR3 is CASSGGRQWGSGNTIYF. DNA for the CDR3: TGTGCCAGCAGCGGGGGTCGACAGTGGGGCTCTGGAAACACCATATATTTT.

A few counts support this clone. The rearrangement joins TRBV14 to TRBJ1-2, with D unclear. CDR3 length: 14 amino acids. The V end lost 1 base, the J end lost 8 bases, and 14 bases lay between the germline ends. The germline V gene has CDR1 SGHDN and CDR2 FVKESK. CDR3 region: CASSQADDPRGYTF. In DNA form, the CDR3 reads TGTGCCAGCAGCCAAGCCGACGACCCTAGGGGCTACACCTTC.

V is TRBV4-3 and J is TRBJ2-3, with unresolved D. The length of the CDR3 is 17 residues. Trimming took 2 bases from V and 2 from J, leaving 17 bases between them. Germline-derived CDR1 and CDR2 are LGHNA and YSLEER. As DNA, the CDR3 is TGCGCCAGCAGCCAAAACCGACCCGGGCTCGTCACAGATACGCAGTATTTT. Translating it yields CASSQNRPGLVTDTQYF.

The rearrangement links TRBV5-1 to TRBJ1-1; 11 bases agree with TRBD1. J gave up 7 bases and V 4 bases, and 12 bases lay outside the gene matches. Germline assignment: CDR1 SGHRS and CDR2 YFSETQ. This CDR3 has 16 residues. The CDR3 region has the DNA TGCGCCAGCAGCAAGGACAGGGGGCGCCGGGCCGGTGAAGCTTTCTTT. Translated: CASSKDRGRRAGEAFF.

This clone was found once. The DNA of the CDR3 is TGCAGCGGGGGCAGCTTTTCATACAATGAGCAGTTCTTC. Encoded protein: CSGGSFSYNEQFF. The genes are TRBV29-1 and TRBJ2-1, with a tentative D call TRBD1 (5 bases). Between the trimmed V and J ends, which lost 7 bases and 4 bases, there was a span of 14 bases. CDR1 SQVTM and CDR2 ANQGSEA come from the germline V gene. The CDR3 spans 13 residues.

The chain joins TRBV10-1 to TRBJ2-7; D possibly corresponds to TRBD1 (5 bases). The ends were cut back, 2 bases at V and 0 bases at J, with 17 bases in the middle. From germline, CDR1 is WNHNN and CDR2 SYGVQD (reference sequence). The CDR3 is 17 amino acids. For the CDR3, the DNA is TGCGCCAGCAGTGAGATCGTCAGGGCTCGAAGCTCCTACGAGCAGTACTTC. This encodes CASSEIVRARSSYEQYF.

The chain uses TRBV21-1 and TRBJ1-5; the table assigns TRBD1, which was not confirmed against the DNA. TRBV21-1 is annotated as a pseudogene. This CDR3 spans 15 amino acids. This CDR3 reads CASSKVDKDNQPQHF. In DNA form, the CDR3 reads TGTGCCAGCAGCAAAGTCGACAAGGACAATCAGCCCCAGCATTTT.